Reported below is one T cell receptor beta chain. Antigen specificity is unknown. The data originate from a study of T cells after posttransplantation cyclophosphamide. Broader study findings: Donor-recipient repertoire similarity was low at 1-2 months, rising over year one. After PTCy, TRB diversity resembled that of CNI/methotrexate controls.

This related bone marrow graft donor gave peripheral blood on the day of marrow donation. Clones were read by immunoSEQ multiplex PCR, and TCRdb kept only the in-frame ones, dropping some. The sample has approximately 45,000 clones, almost 95% seen once. This receptor was identified in a woman between 50 and 59 years old in good health and a related stem cell transplant donor. The sample was PBMCs.

The CDR3 loop reads CASSLDKNTEAFF. The CDR3 DNA follows: TGTGCCAGCAGCTTAGACAAAAACACTGAAGCTTTCTTT. The J gene is TRBJ1-1, the V gene TRBV7-2, with unresolved D. The CDR3 runs to 13 residues. Per germline, CDR1 SGHTA and CDR2 FQGNSA. Trimming cost V 1 base and J 2 bases, with 5 bases left between them. Using reference TRBV7-2 and TRBJ1-1 for the parts outside the CDR3, the full variable domain is GAGVSQSPSNKVTEKGKDVELRCDPISGHTALYWYRQSLGQGLEFLIYFQGNSAPDKSGLPSDRFSAERTGGSVSTLTIQRTQQEDSAVYLCASSLDKNTEAFFGQGTRLTVV.